The next 24 T cell receptor beta chains were all read from a single sample in a study of PD-1 blockade in classical Hodgkin lymphoma. Exposure to brentuximab vedotin varied, and each patient had relapsed following autologous stem cell transplantation. Purification of CD4+ T cells from thawed PBMCs was achieved by magnetic negative selection. Clones were read by immunoSEQ multiplex PCR, and TCRdb kept only the in-frame ones, dropping some. The data hold around 2,600 clones, with 80% to 90% observed a single time. The sample was CD4+ T cells from blood, taken at baseline. The receptors derive from a human donor with classical Hodgkin lymphoma.

The J gene is TRBJ1-4, the V gene TRBV2, with no clear D. This CDR3 has 13 amino acids. With 6 bases removed from V and 8 bases from J, the gap between germline ends came to 13 bases. The germline V gene has CDR1 SNHLY and CDR2 FYNNEI. In nucleotides, the CDR3 is TGTGCCAGCAGGCCCCCTAACGGGGAAAAACTGTTTTTT. This codes for CASRPPNGEKLFF.

The chain joins TRBV7-9 to TRBJ1-2, with a possible D match to TRBD1 (6 bases). This CDR3 has 16 residues. Trimming removed 2 bases from V and 8 bases from J, with 21 bases in between. Germline CDR1 reads SEHNR; CDR2 reads FQNEAQ (reference sequence). The CDR3: CASSLRGRGPAAGYTF. In DNA form, the CDR3 reads TGTGCCAGCAGCTTAAGGGGGAGGGGACCAGCGGCCGGCTACACCTTC.

The chain combines TRBV28 with TRBJ1-1; the D is unclear. The CDR3 is 14 residues long. Trimming pared 5 bases from V and 5 bases from J, leaving 15 bases between. The germline gives CDR1 MDHEN, CDR2 SYDVKM. The CDR3 DNA is TGTGCCAGCAGTCTTATCCGCCAAGCGACTGAAGCTTTCTTT. As protein: CASSLIRQATEAFF.

The V and J genes are TRBV7-9 and TRBJ1-4; D is unresolved. Germline V lookup: CDR1 SEHNR, CDR2 FQNEAQ (reference sequence). The CDR3 loop spans 17 amino acids. The V and J ends lost 0 bases and 0 bases respectively, with 11 bases between them. CDR3 amino acids: CASSLAWTPATNEKLFF. CDR3 DNA: TGTGCCAGCAGCTTAGCTTGGACCCCAGCAACTAATGAAAAACTGTTTTTT.

This sequence joins TRBV5-2 and TRBJ1-2. TRBV5-2 is a pseudogene. CDR3 length: 16 residues. The CDR3 coding sequence is TGTGCCAGCAACGTCCCTGGAGAGTACGAGACCTATGGCTACACCTTC. This translates into CASNVPGEYETYGYTF.

The chain carries TRBV2 and TRBJ2-3; no clear D gene. V was cut by 5 bases and J by 0 bases, with 9 bases left in between. CDR1 and CDR2 (germline): SNHLY, FYNNEI. There are 14 residues in the CDR3. In DNA, the CDR3 is TGTGCCAGCAGTCGACAAGTCAGCACAGATACGCAGTATTTT. Its protein product is CASSRQVSTDTQYF.

The chain employs TRBV2 and TRBJ1-5; no definite D call. Trimming left V 6 bases short and J 0 bases short, with 6 bases between. The CDR3 spans 13 residues. Germline-derived CDR1 and CDR2 are SNHLY and FYNNEI. The CDR3 region has the DNA TGTGCCAGCAGCTTCTATAGCAATCAGCCCCAGCATTTT. Its protein product is CASSFYSNQPQHF. Together with reference TRBV2 and TRBJ1-5, the CDR3 gives the full variable domain: EPEVTQTPSHQVTQMGQEVILRCVPISNHLYFYWYRQILGQKVEFLVSFYNNEISEKSEIFDDQFSVERPDGSNFTLKIRSTKLEDSAMYFCASSFYSNQPQHFGDGTRLSIL.

This clone was counted between two and nine times. The gene calls are TRBV2 and TRBJ1-1; D unclear. Germline CDR1 SNHLY, CDR2 FYNNEI. The CDR3 totals 13 residues. V was pared by 6 bases and J by 0 bases, with 8 bases between. CDR3: CASSSEVNTEAFF. The CDR3, as DNA: TGTGCCAGCAGCAGCGAAGTGAACACTGAAGCTTTCTTT.

J is TRBJ2-7 and V is TRBV4-1; 9 bases agree with TRBD1. V was pared by 1 base and J by 6 bases, with 1 base of the junction left unmatched. Germline-derived CDR1 and CDR2 are MGHRA and YSYEKL. This CDR3 has 13 residues. CDR3 in amino acids: CASSQGTGAEQYF. In nucleotides, the CDR3 is TGCGCCAGCAGCCAAGGGACAGGGGCCGAGCAGTACTTC.

J is TRBJ2-7 and V is TRBV18, with D maybe TRBD1 (5 bases). Germline V gene lookup returns CDR1 KGHSH and CDR2 LQKENI. V shed 3 bases and J shed 2 bases, with 14 bases lying between them. The CDR3 has 15 amino acids. DNA of the CDR3: TGTGCCAGCTCACCCCCAGGGCCTGGAACCTACGAGCAGTACTTC. Its protein is CASSPPGPGTYEQYF. Drawing the rest from reference TRBV18 and TRBJ2-7, the complete variable domain is NAGVMQNPRHLVRRRGQEARLRCSPMKGHSHVYWYRQLPEEGLKFMVYLQKENIIDESGMPKERFSAEFPKEGPSILRIQQVVRGDSAAYFCASSPPGPGTYEQYFGPGTRLTVT.

The rearrangement links TRBV6-1 to TRBJ2-7; perhaps TRBD1 as D (5 bases). CDR1 and CDR2 from the germline V gene are MNHNS and SASEGT. V lost 4 bases, J lost 3 bases, and 13 bases lay in between. The CDR3 covers 14 residues. CDR3 protein: CASSAARANYEQYF. The CDR3 DNA reads as TGTGCCAGCAGTGCTGCCAGGGCCAACTACGAGCAGTACTTC.

The chain carries TRBV4-1 and TRBJ2-1; D is perhaps TRBD1 (6 bases). The germline V gene has CDR1 MGHRA and CDR2 YSYEKL. Trimming stripped 2 bases from V and 8 bases from J, with 10 bases between. The CDR3 is made up of 13 amino acids. The CDR3 loop is CASSQQGTDEQFF. The CDR3 nucleotides are TGCGCCAGCAGCCAACAGGGGACGGATGAGCAGTTCTTC.

The chain has TRBV19 and TRBJ2-1; TRBD1 matches at 7 bases. The CDR3 has 15 residues. Germline V gives CDR1 LNHDA, CDR2 SQIVND (reference sequence). V lost 6 bases and J lost 6; bases outside the gene matches: 11. CDR3 in DNA: TGTGCCAGTAGCTCCGACAGGGTATGGGGCAATGAGCAGTTCTTC. This translates into CASSSDRVWGNEQFF. The entire variable domain, with the rest obtained from reference TRBV19 and TRBJ2-1, is as follows: DGGITQSPKYLFRKEGQNVTLSCEQNLNHDAMYWYRQDPGQGLRLIYYSQIVNDFQKGDIAEGYSVSREKKESFPLTVTSAQKNPTAFYLCASSSDRVWGNEQFFGPGTRLTVL.

The genes are TRBV2 and TRBJ1-2; 8 bases are a match to TRBD1. This CDR3 is built from 12 residues. Germline CDR1 and CDR2: SNHLY and FYNNEI. J gave up 8 bases and V 5 bases, and 4 bases lay outside the gene matches. CDR3 bases: TGTGCCAGCAGTCAAGACAGGGGAGGCTACACCTTC. Residues: CASSQDRGGYTF. Full variable domain (remainder filled in from reference TRBV2 and TRBJ1-2): EPEVTQTPSHQVTQMGQEVILRCVPISNHLYFYWYRQILGQKVEFLVSFYNNEISEKSEIFDDQFSVERPDGSNFTLKIRSTKLEDSAMYFCASSQDRGGYTFGSGTRLTVV.

This chain uses TRBV5-5 with TRBJ2-1; D might be TRBD1 or TRBD2, each matching 5 bases. The V end lost 3 bases, the J end lost 2 bases, and 12 bases lay between the germline ends. The CDR3 is made up of 15 amino acids. Germline CDR1 reads SGHKS; CDR2 reads YYEKEE (reference sequence). The CDR3 coding sequence is TGTGCCAGCAGCTCTCGGGACCCTACCTACAATGAGCAGTTCTTC. This translates into CASSSRDPTYNEQFF. The full variable domain, in which reference TRBV5-5 and TRBJ2-1 provide the parts outside the CDR3, is DAGVTQSPTHLIKTRGQQVTLRCSPISGHKSVSWYQQVLGQGPQFIFQYYEKEERGRGNFPDRFSARQFPNYSSELNVNALLLGDSALYLCASSSRDPTYNEQFFGPGTRLTVL.

This clone has just one count. V is TRBV18 and J is TRBJ2-3; 7 bases are a match to TRBD1. This CDR3 is built from 14 residues. Germline values: CDR1 KGHSH, CDR2 LQKENI. J was trimmed by 1 base and V by 2 bases; bases with no gene match: 0. The CDR3 coding sequence is TGTGCCAGCTCACCAGGGACAGGCACAGATACGCAGTATTTT. The encoded protein is CASSPGTGTDTQYF. Together with reference TRBV18 and TRBJ2-3, the CDR3 gives the full variable domain: NAGVMQNPRHLVRRRGQEARLRCSPMKGHSHVYWYRQLPEEGLKFMVYLQKENIIDESGMPKERFSAEFPKEGPSILRIQQVVRGDSAAYFCASSPGTGTDTQYFGPGTRLTVL.

The rearrangement links TRBV29-1 to TRBJ2-3; tentatively, D is TRBD1 (6 bases). CDR3 length equals 14 residues. Germline CDR1 SQVTM, CDR2 ANQGSEA. Trimming left V 7 bases short and J 5 bases short, with 19 bases between. The CDR3 sequence: CSAARQVIGDTQYF. The CDR3 DNA follows: TGCAGCGCAGCACGACAGGTTATTGGAGATACGCAGTATTTT.

The chain carries TRBV4-3 and TRBJ2-1; no firm D call. The CDR3 covers 14 residues. The V and J ends lost 3 bases and 9 bases respectively, with 15 bases between them. CDR1 and CDR2 (germline): LGHNA, YSLEER. In nucleotides, the CDR3 is TGCGCCAGCAGCCAGGTGGTCGGGCTGGGTGAGCAGTTCTTC. This gives the protein CASSQVVGLGEQFF.

This chain links TRBV14 with TRBJ1-1; a weak D match, TRBD1 (5 bases). Looked up from germline, CDR1 is SGHDN and CDR2 is FVKESK. The CDR3 extends over 13 amino acids. Trimming removed 2 bases at V and 10 bases at J, with 14 bases between. CDR3 sequence (DNA): TGTGCCAGCAGCCAACCAGGGCTCTTGGGAGCTTTCTTT. Residues: CASSQPGLLGAFF.

This clone came up a few times. The J gene is TRBJ1-1, the V gene TRBV2; a possible D gene is TRBD1 (6 bases). Trimming stripped 6 bases from V and 1 base from J, with 12 bases between. Per the germline V gene, CDR1 is SNHLY and CDR2 is FYNNEI. This CDR3 has 14 amino acids. The CDR3 loop reads CASRKDRSNTEAFF. The DNA of the CDR3 is TGTGCCAGCAGAAAGGACAGATCGAACACTGAAGCTTTCTTT.

The DNA of the CDR3 is TGTGCCTGGAGATCCTGGTCTGGACTAGCGGCGCCCAAGAACACCGGGGAGCTGTTTTTT. It yields the protein CAWRSWSGLAAPKNTGELFF. The chain couples TRBV30 to TRBJ2-2, with 10 bases that match TRBD2. CDR1 GTSNPN and CDR2 SVGIG come from the germline V gene (reference sequence). After removal of 3 bases from V and 1 base from J, the junction contained 17 bases not matched to a gene. CDR3 length: 20 amino acids.

This clone was picked up one time. The CDR3 is CASSRGNGYTF. CDR3 sequence (DNA): TGTGCCAGTAGTCGGGGGAACGGCTACACCTTC. The chain recombines TRBV19 with TRBJ1-2, with a tentative D call TRBD1 (5 bases). This CDR3 region has 11 residues. Germline V lookup: CDR1 LNHDA, CDR2 SQIVND (reference sequence). Trimming took 5 bases from V and 8 from J, leaving 9 bases between them.

CDR3 DNA: TGCACCAGCAGCCATGGGGATAATGAAAAACTGTTTTTT. It codes for CTSSHGDNEKLFF. The V gene is TRBV1, the J gene TRBJ1-4. TRBV1 is termed a pseudogene. The CDR3 contains 13 residues.

This clone was seen once. This rearrangement joins TRBV4-1 to TRBJ2-1, with D perhaps TRBD2 (6 bases). Germline values: CDR1 MGHRA, CDR2 YSYEKL. V shed 0 bases and J shed 7 bases, with 19 bases lying between them. The CDR3 runs to 17 residues. CDR3: CASSQDPSRLGRNEQFF. CDR3 DNA: TGCGCCAGCAGCCAAGACCCAAGCAGACTAGGGAGGAATGAGCAGTTCTTC.